This TCR beta chain was captured by sequencing in a study of molecular identifiers for immune sequencing clone quantification. Study-wide context: Naive CD8 cell RNA, from roughly 20,000 or 100,000 cells, was split five ways in replicates, with four sequenced.

General study findings and limits: For highly expanded clones, sizes could be underestimated when identical TCR molecules share a barcode.

With 10%, 30% or 50% of RNA, about 17,000 to 1,000,000 naive CD8 T cells were sequenced. This clonotype appeared many times. Its target is unknown. TCRdb used MiXCR to reprocess the PCR reads, holding one entry per CDR3 protein. The repertoire includes some 59,000 distinct CDR3 sequences, approximately 26% of them detected once, and 1.9% sits in the top ten. The V gene's germline CDR1 is MNHEY and CDR2 SMNVEV (reference sequence). V lost 5 bases and J 0 bases, leaving 8 bases between the germline ends. CDR3 length: 14 amino acids. This clonotype was sampled from a human donor in good health. Some libraries in this study had Jurkat cell RNA spiked in. The sample was naive CD8+ T cells from blood, with Jurkat cell RNA spiked in. Subset specified: FACS-sorted CD8+CD4-CCR7+CD45RA+ naive T cells. V gene TRBV27 combines with J gene TRBJ1-5; D is undetermined. CDR3 in DNA: TGTGCCAGCAGTCCCTATGATAGCAATCAGCCCCAGCATTTT. Its translation is CASSPYDSNQPQHF.